This T cell receptor beta chain was identified in a study of cytomegalovirus exposure and HLA in healthy donors (dated by TCRdb to about 2017). Looking at the study overall: According to an earlier analysis of around 600 of the donors, about 190 million T cells yielded 117 million unique TCR beta sequences and roughly 280 Gb of sequence data. Roughly 300 gigabases of sequencing data and tens of millions of unique TCR sequences were included in an early release covering about 700 HLA-typed donors. Among the roughly 430 genotyped donors, approximately 82% belonged to the genetic ancestry cluster associated with self-reported Caucasian donors. The study aimed to test whether cataloging public T cell receptors could reveal signatures of past pathogen exposure. The T cell repertoires of 670 or so subjects were profiled by immunosequencing and related to cytomegalovirus serostatus. In addition to the first cohort of around 670 subjects, a separate validation cohort of 120 different subjects was used. To predict cytomegalovirus infection status, the study combined high-throughput TCR immunosequencing, statistical association of individual TCRs with disease status, and machine learning. A later analysis re-analyzed previously published TCR beta repertoires from about 730 donors and added high-resolution HLA genotyping to study TCR occurrence patterns. The later analysis used no new phenotypic data to find candidate immune exposures, relying instead on TCR beta sequences and their occurrence across donors. In an earlier analysis of more than 550 of the donors, high-throughput TCR beta sequencing was used to judge whether each TCR beta V gene segment behaved as functional or pseudogenic. Alongside the repertoire data, information on donor age, sex, ethnicity and CMV serostatus was compiled. A later genetic analysis used genome-wide SNP genotypes for 398 of the 666 donors, treating that subset as a discovery cohort. Every discovery cohort repertoire had been produced on one sequencing platform. Class I and class II HLA loci were covered by the typing at four-digit resolution. Typing coverage varied by locus: roughly 620-630 donors for A, B, C, DRB1 and DQB1; more than 500 for DQA1; more than 600 for DPA1; fewer than 480 for DPB1. Four or five DR-DQ haplotypes were treated as single units for association and clustering because of strong linkage in the cohort. Among about 390 genotyped donors of the cohort, an average of 235,054 unique TCR beta nucleotide sequences were sequenced per donor, roughly 20% of them non-productive. Beyond this particular receptor, the publication reports: Sequencing depth was assumed to be roughly uniform across donors in the presence/absence analyses, though that assumption may not hold. The classifier was reported to diagnose cytomegalovirus status with high specificity and sensitivity in both the original cohort and the validation cohort. HLA typing was unavailable for some donors at each locus, so association tests used only the typed subset. Some IMGT-functional V segments, including TRBV6-2 and TRBV6-3, could not be told apart with the 87-base-pair reads, so those segments were excluded. A further reported finding was that TCR beta sequences accurately predicted the HLA-A and HLA-B alleles for most subjects in the first cohort. In a later genetic analysis, a missense DCLRE1C variant was associated with V-gene and J-gene trimming of TCR beta chains, and the association was replicated in an independent cohort. In an earlier analysis of 500 to 650 of the donors, most TCR beta V segments appeared in productive rearrangements about 90% or about 30% of the time, broadly matching IMGT annotations. Several of the top co-occurrence clusters appeared to be linked to parvovirus B19, influenza, CMV and Epstein-Barr virus, according to a later analysis. When HLA alleles, especially DR and DQ, strongly co-occurred, TCR associations were difficult to assign to individual alleles. Across donors, most TCR sequences were observed very rarely, whereas some public TCRs were present in many individuals. In a later analysis, TCR association rates were found to vary across HLA loci, with the most associated TCRs seen for DRB1 alleles and the fewest for HLA-C alleles. The authors suggested that the approach could potentially be extended to other disease states and immunological phenotypes. The only immune exposure information available for the cohort was CMV serostatus. Most CMV-associated TCR beta chains appeared to be HLA-restricted in a later analysis, and the HLA associations seemed to be driven largely by CMV exposure. Three of the identified cytomegalovirus-associated TCR beta chains were confirmed in vitro to be specific for cytomegalovirus antigens. Because counts were too low, seventeen rarely observed V segments, including chromosome 9 orphons, were excluded from the earlier analysis of under 650 of the donors. A total of 164 TCR beta chains were listed by the study as associated with cytomegalovirus. Specific HLA alleles were associated with more than 15,000 TCR beta sequences at a false discovery rate of 0.05 in a later analysis. This cohort had only TCR beta chains sequenced, and the lack of alpha or paired-chain data limited which features could be detected. Compared with the approximately 670-donor mean, donors in an Asian-associated ancestry cluster had fewer N-insertions in productive TCRs, according to a later genetic analysis. A group of highly shared sequence variants was considered likely to be a technical artifact of the sequencing pipeline. Correlated functional status among segregating V segments might be attributable to linkage disequilibrium, but an unknown experimental factor could not be ruled out. A later analysis found that HLA-associated TCR beta chains were more clonally expanded and had lower generation probabilities than equally common non-associated chains.

In total, 666 healthy bone marrow donors made up the cohort. Cohort members were all nominally healthy when sampled, although unrecorded immune exposures were likely present. The donor tested CMV seropositive and was one of the 289 seropositive cohort members. Each donor provided a peripheral blood sample, and peripheral blood mononuclear cells were used for TCR beta sequencing. The Qiagen DNeasy Blood Extraction Kit was used to extract genomic DNA from the blood cell samples. Libraries were prepared through the immunoSEQ multiplex PCR assay. The multiplex PCR relied on a mix of 60 forward primers for TCR Vbeta segments and 13 reverse primers for TCR Jbeta segments. The CDR3 region of rearranged TCR beta genes was amplified from genomic DNA by a multiplex PCR assay. Amplified TCR beta libraries were sequenced as 87-base-pair reads on the Illumina HiSeq System. As for the original processing: A later analysis tallied around 87 million unique TCR beta chains across the 640 or so repertoires, and about 10 million of those chains were shared by two or more donors. Raw reads were error-corrected and collapsed into unique sequences with a nearest-neighbor algorithm that merged closely related sequences to remove PCR and sequencing errors. V, D and J gene segments were assigned by aligning CDR3 sequences to IMGT reference sequences. For a sequence to be retained, at least a six-nucleotide match to both a V gene segment and a J gene segment was required. A rearrangement was called productive if the CDR3 had no stop codons and remained in frame with V and J, and every other rearrangement was called non-productive. CDR3 was defined by IMGT convention, running from the second conserved V-encoded cysteine to the conserved J-encoded phenylalanine. Sequences without an unambiguous match to a single V gene segment were excluded from the earlier analysis of several hundred of the donors. In an earlier analysis of 500 to 750 of the donors, V segments were called functional above 56.7% productive rearrangements and were called segregating when the between-donor standard deviation exceeded 5%. A statistical classification framework was built for diagnosing cytomegalovirus status from the catalog of TCR beta chain sequences. In a later analysis, TCR nucleotide sequences were compared against IMGT/GENE-DB human TR gene sequences so that V and J genes could be assigned. A later analysis assigned CDR3 sequences and most-parsimonious VDJ recombination scenarios with the TCRdist pipeline. In a later analysis, each TCR beta chain was defined by its CDR3 amino acid sequence together with its V-gene family, and reads without a unique V-gene family were excluded. To address suspected cross-contamination and a sequencing artifact, a later analysis removed a few hundred highly shared, low-generation-probability nucleotide sequences. In a later analysis, a clonal expansion index was calculated for each public chain from normalized within-repertoire ranks of inferred template counts. A later analysis computed generation probabilities with a VDJ recombination model fitted to out-of-frame rearrangements, and checked the results against IGoR. Hypergeometric tests were used in a later analysis to score TCR-TCR, TCR-HLA and TCR-CMV co-occurrence, with a repertoire-size bias correction applied to the TCR pairs. A later analysis estimated false discovery rates by permuting HLA or CMV assignments 20 times. In a later analysis, co-occurring TCRs were grouped using DBSCAN, with TCRdist sequence similarity added in when clustering inside HLA-allele-positive subsets. For co-occurrence clustering, repertoires with fewer than 30,000 or more than 120,000 public chains were excluded, along with four to six repertoires with anomalous nucleotide sharing. Held by TCRdb, this immuneACCESS table contains in-frame sequences only and omits some clones. Under half of the omission traces to an unresolved V gene where checked; the cause of the rest is unknown. D and trimming were read from the DNA, whereas the V and J calls and clone size are those reported in that table. Present in this sample are about 140,000 clones, about 80% of which were seen just once. The ten largest clonotypes hold roughly 1.2% of the sample.

CDR1 and CDR2, per the germline V gene, are KGHSH and LQKENI. The CDR3 sequence holds 16 residues, the cysteine and phenylalanine included. The CDR3 DNA has 48 bases and is translated from base 1. Compared with germline, V lacks 1 base and J lacks 2 bases; bases without a gene match: 3. A word on this clone: Its antigen specificity is not known. Base qualities were left out, and no much larger clone turns up one base away.

Sequencing was done on a sample of PBMCs. The sequence is built from TRBV18 and TRBJ1-3; TRBD1 agrees with 9 junctional bases. The sequence came from a male donor in good health and CMV-seropositive. This receptor has the CDR3 CASSPQGQGTGNTIYF. The DNA is as follows: TGTGCCAGCTCACCACAGGGACAGGGTACTGGAAACACCATATATTTT.